These 26 T cell receptor beta chains share one sample of origin, sequenced in a study of cytomegalovirus exposure and HLA in healthy donors. Libraries were prepared by immunoSEQ multiplex PCR; TCRdb keeps only in-frame clonotypes and omits some of them. The data contain more than 200,000 clones, roughly 87% of them singletons. Material: PBMCs. The receptors originated from a man aged 18 to 35 in good health and CMV-seropositive.

This rearrangement joins TRBV5-1 to TRBJ2-1, with no clear D. Germline V CDR1 and CDR2: SGHRS, YFSETQ. This CDR3 spans 15 amino acids. The V and J ends lost 5 bases and 4 bases respectively, with 16 bases between them. For the CDR3, the DNA is TGCGCCAGCAGTCCCCCAGGTTCGGGTTACAATGAGCAGTTCTTC. This sequence encodes CASSPPGSGYNEQFF.

For the CDR3, the DNA is TGTGCCAGCAGGGGAGGGCTTAGCACAGATACGCAGTATTTT. Its protein product is CASRGGLSTDTQYF. The V gene is TRBV2, the J gene TRBJ2-3; the match to TRBD2 covers 7 bases. This CDR3 spans 14 amino acids. Germline V lookup: CDR1 SNHLY, CDR2 FYNNEI. Losses at the gene ends were 6 bases for V and 0 bases for J; bases not matched to a gene: 3.

The rearrangement uses TRBV30 and TRBJ1-2; 9 bases line up with TRBD1. Per germline, CDR1 GTSNPN and CDR2 SVGIG (reference sequence). CDR3 length: 15 amino acids. With V trimmed by 8 bases and J by 2 bases, 12 bases remained unmatched. This CDR3 reads CAGFVWTGENYGYTF. In nucleotides, the CDR3 is TGTGCCGGGTTCGTATGGACAGGGGAAAACTATGGCTACACCTTC.

The CDR3, as DNA: TGCGCCAGCAGACCGGGGCCCGCTTCGCCCAGCTACGAGCAGTACTTC. As protein: CASRPGPASPSYEQYF. The chain uses TRBV4-1 and TRBJ2-7; D possibly matches TRBD1 or TRBD2 (5 bases each). This CDR3 is 16 amino acids long. V was trimmed by 6 bases and J by 3 bases, leaving 21 bases between them. CDR1 and CDR2 (germline): MGHRA, YSYEKL.

The rearrangement uses TRBV2 and TRBJ2-7, with 11 nucleotides matching TRBD1. Germline V lookup: CDR1 SNHLY, CDR2 FYNNEI. The CDR3 length is 14 residues. Trimming removed 6 bases from V and 3 bases from J; junction bases left unmatched: 4. The CDR3 sequence is CASRMGQGDYEQYF. In nucleotides, the CDR3 is TGTGCCAGCAGGATGGGACAGGGGGACTACGAGCAGTACTTC.

The V gene is TRBV7-9, the J gene TRBJ2-1; 11 nucleotides match TRBD1. CDR1 is SEHNR and CDR2 is FQNEAQ in the germline V gene (reference sequence). This CDR3 comprises 16 residues. J lost 6 bases, V lost 2 bases, and 6 bases had no gene match. CDR3 sequence (DNA): TGTGCCAGCAGCTTATCCTCCGGGACAGGGGGCAATGAGCAGTTCTTC. It encodes CASSLSSGTGGNEQFF.

The J gene is TRBJ2-2, the V gene TRBV27, with D perhaps being TRBD1 or TRBD2 (5 bases each). The CDR3 is 16 residues long. Trimming stripped 2 bases from V and 5 bases from J, with 15 bases between. Germline CDR1 and CDR2: MNHEY and SMNVEV (reference sequence). The DNA of the CDR3 is TGTGCCAGCAGTTTACTCCTCAGGGCGGGTACCGGGGAGCTGTTTTTT. Amino acid sequence: CASSLLLRAGTGELFF.

The chain combines TRBV5-1 with TRBJ2-7; D is possibly TRBD1 (5 bases). This CDR3 is built from 14 residues. Trimming removed 2 bases at V and 5 bases at J, with 14 bases between. CDR1 and CDR2 (germline): SGHRS, YFSETQ. CDR3 residues: CASSFQGRAHEQYF. In DNA, the CDR3 is TGCGCCAGCAGCTTTCAAGGCAGGGCCCACGAGCAGTACTTC. The full variable domain, rest sourced from reference TRBV5-1 and TRBJ2-7, is KAGVTQTPRYLIKTRGQQVTLSCSPISGHRSVSWYQQTPGQGLQFLFEYFSETQRNKGNFPGRFSGRQFSNSRSEMNVSTLELGDSALYLCASSFQGRAHEQYFGPGTRLTVT.

The rearrangement uses TRBV30 and TRBJ2-1; the D call may be TRBD1 or TRBD2 (5 bases each). Germline CDR1 reads GTSNPN; CDR2 reads SVGIG (reference sequence). This CDR3 is 10 amino acids long. Trimming shortened V by 8 bases and J by 9 bases, and 11 bases separated the two germline ends. This CDR3 reads CALGPGEQFF. The CDR3 region has the DNA TGTGCCCTGGGACCGGGTGAGCAGTTCTTC.

This chain joins TRBV27 and TRBJ1-1; perhaps TRBD1 as D (6 bases). With 3 bases removed from V and 0 bases from J, the gap between germline ends came to 14 bases. The length of the CDR3 is 16 residues. CDR1 MNHEY and CDR2 SMNVEV come from the germline V gene (reference sequence). Here the CDR3 reads CASSLGGAGMNTEAFF. CDR3 DNA: TGTGCCAGCAGTTTGGGGGGCGCGGGGATGAACACTGAAGCTTTCTTT.

The chain links TRBV28 to TRBJ2-3, with D perhaps TRBD1 (6 bases). V lost 6 bases and J 9 bases, leaving 16 bases between the germline ends. The length of the CDR3 is 13 residues. CDR1 MDHEN and CDR2 SYDVKM come from the germline V gene. The chain's CDR3 is CASSPTGPGTQYF. The CDR3 DNA is TGTGCCAGCAGCCCGACAGGCCCAGGAACGCAGTATTTT.

CDR3 amino acids: CASSPARGGPQHF. CDR3 nucleotide sequence: TGTGCCAGCAGCCCGGCCAGGGGGGGGCCCCAGCATTTT. The rearrangement uses TRBV5-6 and TRBJ1-5, with TRBD1 identical over 7 bases. This CDR3 is 13 amino acids long. The J segment lost 9 bases and the V segment lost 4 bases, leaving 7 bases of the junction unmatched. Germline CDR1 SGHDT, CDR2 YYEEEE.

The chain employs TRBV4-3 and TRBJ1-2; D unresolved. The germline V and J ends were trimmed by 4 bases and 2 bases, with 8 bases remaining between them. Germline assignment: CDR1 LGHNA and CDR2 YSLEER. This CDR3 contains 13 residues. As DNA, the CDR3 is TGCGCCAGCAGCCTCGGGCAGAACTATGGCTACACCTTC. It encodes CASSLGQNYGYTF.

The chain combines TRBV28 with TRBJ2-3; 7 bases agree with TRBD1. Germline loops: CDR1 MDHEN, CDR2 SYDVKM. Trimming took 6 bases from V and 2 from J; bases not matched to a gene: 8. The CDR3 extends over 15 amino acids. The CDR3 is CASSPNRGFTDTQYF. The CDR3 nucleotides are TGTGCCAGCAGCCCCAACAGGGGTTTCACAGATACGCAGTATTTT.

The chain has TRBV6-6 and TRBJ2-3; 10 bases align to TRBD2. The CDR3 runs to 16 residues. V dropped 7 bases and J dropped 0; count of bases not matched to a gene: 7. Germline lookup yields CDR1 MNHNY and CDR2 SVGAGI (reference sequence). The CDR3 nucleotides read TGTGCCAGCACCAGTTTAGCGGGAGGTAGCACAGATACGCAGTATTTT. Amino acids: CASTSLAGGSTDTQYF.

The V call is TRBV19, the J call TRBJ2-1; D is ambiguous. CDR1 and CDR2 from the germline V gene are LNHDA and SQIVND (reference sequence). V lost 6 bases and J lost 3, with 15 bases in between. This CDR3 comprises 15 residues. CDR3 sequence: CASSLLALNYNEQFF. CDR3 DNA: TGTGCCAGTAGCCTCCTGGCGCTTAACTACAATGAGCAGTTCTTC.

By share, this clone counts as medium-sized. This sequence joins TRBV2 and TRBJ2-5; TRBD2 might be the D (5 bases). The CDR3 consists of 12 residues. Germline lookup yields CDR1 SNHLY and CDR2 FYNNEI. Trimming shortened V by 2 bases and J by 5 bases, and 6 bases separated the two germline ends. The CDR3 sequence: CASSEWEETQYF. CDR3 bases: TGTGCCAGCAGTGAATGGGAGGAGACCCAGTACTTC. Full variable domain (rest looked up from reference TRBV2 and TRBJ2-5): EPEVTQTPSHQVTQMGQEVILRCVPISNHLYFYWYRQILGQKVEFLVSFYNNEISEKSEIFDDQFSVERPDGSNFTLKIRSTKLEDSAMYFCASSEWEETQYFGPGTRLLVL.

The rearrangement links TRBV6-1 to TRBJ1-4; D call uncertain. V was cut by 8 bases and J by 6 bases, with 13 bases left in between. The CDR3 has 13 residues. Germline CDR1 reads MNHNS; CDR2 reads SASEGT. CDR3 coding DNA: TGTGCCAGCGCTATGTGGGTAGATGAAAAACTGTTTTTT. The encoded protein is CASAMWVDEKLFF.

The chain has TRBV5-1 and TRBJ2-3; 14 bases align to TRBD2. The V gene end was trimmed by 4 bases and the J gene end by 0 bases; junction bases not matched to a gene: 7. Per the germline V gene, CDR1 is SGHRS and CDR2 is YFSETQ. The CDR3 sequence is 18 residues long. CDR3 region: CASSNPGLAGVSTDTQYF. The CDR3 region has the DNA TGCGCCAGCAGCAATCCGGGACTAGCGGGAGTCAGCACAGATACGCAGTATTTT.

V and J are TRBV27 and TRBJ1-2; 9 bases align to TRBD1. V lost 5 bases, J lost 8 bases, and 6 bases stayed unmatched. Germline lookup yields CDR1 MNHEY and CDR2 SMNVEV (reference sequence). The CDR3 length is 13 residues. The CDR3 reads CASSDGTGSGYTF. The CDR3 nucleotides are TGTGCCAGCAGTGACGGGACAGGGTCCGGCTACACCTTC.

The rearrangement joins TRBV27 to TRBJ2-3; 11 bases are shared with TRBD1. The germline gives CDR1 MNHEY, CDR2 SMNVEV (reference sequence). This CDR3 is built from 15 residues. J was trimmed by 4 bases and V by 6 bases; bases with no gene match: 6. CDR3 sequence reads: CASRDRGLGADTQYF. DNA for the CDR3: TGTGCCAGCAGGGACAGGGGGCTGGGGGCAGATACGCAGTATTTT.

The genes are TRBV9 and TRBJ1-1, with TRBD1 identical over 7 bases. The trim removed 4 bases at V and 0 bases at J, leaving 6 bases unmatched. Per germline, CDR1 SGDLS and CDR2 YYNGEE. This CDR3 has 15 amino acids. The CDR3 region is CASSPRGTVNTEAFF. CDR3 coding DNA: TGTGCCAGCAGCCCGAGGGGGACAGTGAACACTGAAGCTTTCTTT.

V usage is TRBV6-1 and J usage is TRBJ1-5; D gene ambiguous. Germline V lookup: CDR1 MNHNS, CDR2 SASEGT. V was trimmed by 3 bases and J by 3 bases, leaving 6 bases between them. This CDR3 is built from 13 residues. The CDR3 is CASSEGNNQPQHF. The CDR3, as DNA: TGTGCCAGCAGTGAGGGGAACAATCAGCCCCAGCATTTT.

This clone was recorded only once. The gene calls are TRBV19 and TRBJ1-1; D not certain. This CDR3 contains 15 residues. Germline V gene sequence: CDR1 LNHDA, CDR2 SQIVND (reference sequence). The V end lost 3 bases, the J end lost 0 bases, and 11 bases lay between the germline ends. CDR3 sequence: CASSIAGRVNTEAFF. CDR3 DNA: TGTGCCAGTAGTATCGCAGGAAGAGTGAACACTGAAGCTTTCTTT.

The chain combines TRBV29-1 with TRBJ2-3; 9 bases line up with TRBD2. V lost 6 bases and J lost 4; bases outside the gene matches: 8. This CDR3 region has 14 residues. The germline V gene encodes CDR1 SQVTM and CDR2 ANQGSEA. DNA for the CDR3: TGCAGCGTAGGAAGCGGGAGGTGGGCAGATACGCAGTATTTT. Translating it yields CSVGSGRWADTQYF.

This chain connects TRBV4-2 to TRBJ1-3, with 7 bases lining up with TRBD1. The CDR3 has 16 amino acids. J lost 3 bases, V lost 0 bases, and 5 bases had no gene match. Germline V CDR1 and CDR2: LGHNA, YNFKEQ. The CDR3 here is CASSQEAGGSGNTIYF. DNA for the CDR3: TGTGCCAGCAGCCAAGAGGCAGGGGGTAGTGGAAACACCATATATTTT.